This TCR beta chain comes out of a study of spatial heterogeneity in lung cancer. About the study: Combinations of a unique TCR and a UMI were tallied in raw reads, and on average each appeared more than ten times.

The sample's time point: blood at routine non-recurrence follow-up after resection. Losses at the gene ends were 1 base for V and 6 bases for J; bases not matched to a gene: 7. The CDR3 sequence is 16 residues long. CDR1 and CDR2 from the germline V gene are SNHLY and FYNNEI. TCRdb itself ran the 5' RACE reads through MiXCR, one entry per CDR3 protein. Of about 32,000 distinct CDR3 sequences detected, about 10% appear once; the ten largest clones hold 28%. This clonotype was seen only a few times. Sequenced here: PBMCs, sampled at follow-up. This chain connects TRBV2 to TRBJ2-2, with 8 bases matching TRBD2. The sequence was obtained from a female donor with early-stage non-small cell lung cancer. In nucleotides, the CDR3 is TGTGCCAGCAGTGAAGAACCCGGGGGGGCGCCCGGGGAGCTGTTTTTT. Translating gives CASSEEPGGAPGELFF.